These 3 T cell receptor beta chains share one sample of origin, sequenced in a study of T-cell memory formation after mild COVID-19. TCRdb analysed the 5' RACE reads with MiXCR anew, one entry per CDR3 protein. This sample yields 250,000 to 300,000 distinct CDR3 sequences, of which roughly 17% are seen a single time; 22% belongs to the top ten. The sample was PBMCs or a T cell subset sorted from them (not recorded which). The receptors were sampled from a man aged 18 to 35 who had mild COVID-19 (a few samples of this study predate the infection). Cell type and time point are not known.

This clonotype has only a few counts. The V call is TRBV2, the J call TRBJ2-2; D is perhaps TRBD1 (6 bases). V was shortened by 6 bases and J by 3 bases, with 11 bases between the two germline ends. The CDR3 loop spans 14 amino acids. CDR1 SNHLY and CDR2 FYNNEI come from the germline V gene. CDR3 in DNA: TGTGCCAGCAGGGATGGACAGTACACCGGGGAGCTGTTTTTT. This gives the protein CASRDGQYTGELFF.

The V and J genes are TRBV4-3 and TRBJ1-2; D uncertain. CDR3 length: 12 residues. The V end was cut by 0 bases, the J end by 8 bases, with 7 bases between. The germline CDR1 and CDR2 sequences are LGHNA and YSLEER. The CDR3, as DNA: TGCGCCAGCAGCCAAGATAGGTGGGGCTACACCTTC. This codes for CASSQDRWGYTF.

The chain has TRBV27 and TRBJ2-7; 9 bases agree with TRBD2. The CDR3 has 16 residues. Germline loops: CDR1 MNHEY, CDR2 SMNVEV (reference sequence). The V segment lost 4 bases and the J segment 1 base; nucleotides outside the gene matches: 8. Here the CDR3 reads CASSSTGTSPSYEQYV. The CDR3 nucleotides are TGTGCCAGCAGTTCGACCGGGACTAGCCCTTCCTACGAGCAGTACGTC.